A selection of T cell receptor beta chains follows, all from one sample in a study of CD8 T cells in Susac syndrome. One entry per CDR3 protein results from TCRdb running MiXCR on the immunoSEQ multiplex PCR reads. Among almost 450,000 distinct CDR3 sequences listed, more than 80% were seen once. The sequenced sample was CD8+ T cells from PBMCs. The receptors were sampled from a human donor with multiple sclerosis. The CDR3 runs from the conserved cysteine through the conserved F or W. D genes are given only for firm matches. The listing skips clone size in some rows; elsewhere it reads once, few, many or a size class.

d_gene	v_gene	j_gene	abundance	CDR3nt	CDR3aa
-	TRBV30	TRBJ1-2	-	TGTGCCTGGATTGAAAGATATGGCTACACCTTC	CAWIERYGYTF
-	TRBV19	TRBJ2-7	-	TGTGCCAGTAGTATTGGGCGGGCCTCCTACGAGCAGTACTTC	CASSIGRASYEQYF
-	TRBV4-1	TRBJ1-1	-	TGCGCCAGCAGCCAAGTAGGGGAAGGAAAAACTGAAGCTTTCTTT	CASSQVGEGKTEAFF
TRBD2	TRBV27	TRBJ2-3	-	TGTGCCAGCACCCTCTCTAGCGGGAGTTCAGATACGCAGTATTTT	CASTLSSGSSDTQYF
-	TRBV7-3	TRBJ2-1	-	TGTGCCAGCAGCTTAGGGACAATTAACTTCAATGAGCAGTTCTTC	CASSLGTINFNEQFF
TRBD1	TRBV4-2	TRBJ2-5	-	TGTGCCAGCAGCCCTAACAGGGGGACCGAGACCCAGTACTTC	CASSPNRGTETQYF
TRBD1	TRBV7-9	TRBJ1-2	-	TGTGCCAGCAGCACCGGGACAGAGTACTATGGCTACACCTTC	CASSTGTEYYGYTF
-	TRBV27	TRBJ1-4	-	TGTGCCAGCAACTCCCTCGGGGAGGGTAAGGAAGAAAAACTGTTTTTT	CASNSLGEGKEEKLFF
TRBD2	TRBV27	TRBJ2-1	few	TGTGCCAGCAGTGTGCTAGCGGGAGGTTACAATGAGCAGTTCTTC	CASSVLAGGYNEQFF
-	TRBV7-9	TRBJ2-2	-	TGTGCCAGCAGCTTATCCGAGCTGTTTTTT	CASSLSELFF
-	TRBV4-1	TRBJ2-3	-	TGCGCCAGCAGCCAAGGTCTTCAGAGACCTACAGATACGCAGTATTTT	CASSQGLQRPTDTQYF
-	TRBV30	TRBJ1-3	-	TGTGCCTGGAATGACGCAGGGGTTGGAAACACCATATATTTT	CAWNDAGVGNTIYF
TRBD1	TRBV19	TRBJ1-5	-	TGTGCCAGTAGTAAACAGGGGACTGAGGATCAGCCCCAGCATTTT	CASSKQGTEDQPQHF
-	TRBV19	TRBJ1-2	-	TGTGCCAGTAGTACGGACGGCTATGGCTACACCTTC	CASSTDGYGYTF
-	TRBV10-3	TRBJ2-5	-	TGTGCCATCAGTGATCCCGGGGGCTCACACCAAGAGACCCAGTACTTC	CAISDPGGSHQETQYF
-	TRBV27	TRBJ2-5	few	TGTGCCAGCAGTTTCGGAGGGGGCGGGGAGACCCAGTACTTC	CASSFGGGGETQYF
-	TRBV4-1	TRBJ1-2	once	TGCGCCAGCAGCCAAGGTGAGACACAAATCTATGGCTACACCTTC	CASSQGETQIYGYTF